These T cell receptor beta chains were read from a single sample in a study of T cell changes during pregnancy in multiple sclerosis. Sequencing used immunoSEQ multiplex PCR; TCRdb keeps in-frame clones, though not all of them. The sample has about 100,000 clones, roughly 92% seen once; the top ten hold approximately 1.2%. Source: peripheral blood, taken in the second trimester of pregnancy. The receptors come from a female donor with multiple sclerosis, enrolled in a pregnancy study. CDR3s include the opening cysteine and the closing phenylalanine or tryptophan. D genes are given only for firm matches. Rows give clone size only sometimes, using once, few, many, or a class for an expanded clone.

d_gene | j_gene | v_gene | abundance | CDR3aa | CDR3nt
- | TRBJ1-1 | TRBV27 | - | CASLSRGANTEAFF | TGTGCCAGCTTGTCCAGGGGTGCGAACACTGAAGCTTTCTTT
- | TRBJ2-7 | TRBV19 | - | CASSTSTGPTYEQYF | TGTGCCAGTAGTACTTCGACAGGACCCACCTACGAGCAGTACTTC
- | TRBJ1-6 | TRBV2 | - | CASSGKGALHF | TGTGCCAGCAGTGGGAAGGGGGCCCTCCACTTT
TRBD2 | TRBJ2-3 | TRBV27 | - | CASSFRGLAGGGDTQYF | TGTGCCAGCAGTTTCCGGGGACTAGCGGGAGGCGGAGATACGCAGTATTTT
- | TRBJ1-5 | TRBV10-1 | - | CASSEGSNGQSNQPQHF | TGCGCCAGCAGTGAGGGATCCAATGGACAGAGCAATCAGCCCCAGCATTTT
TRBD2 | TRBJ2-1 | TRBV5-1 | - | CASSLGSGGGYEQFF | TGCGCCAGCAGCTTGGGTAGCGGGGGGGGATATGAGCAGTTCTTC
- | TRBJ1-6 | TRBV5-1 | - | CASSLGPGDSPLHF | TGCGCCAGCAGCTTGGGCCCGGGGGATTCACCCCTCCACTTT
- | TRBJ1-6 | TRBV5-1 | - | CASSFRDNSPLHF | TGCGCCAGCAGTTTCAGGGATAATTCACCCCTCCACTTT
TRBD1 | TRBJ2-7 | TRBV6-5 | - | CASRRMGQAYEQYF | TGTGCCAGCAGGCGTATGGGACAGGCCTACGAGCAGTACTTC
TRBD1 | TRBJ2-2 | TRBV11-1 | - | CASSVKRTGGVTGELFF | TGTGCCAGCAGCGTAAAAAGGACAGGGGGAGTCACCGGGGAGCTGTTTTTT
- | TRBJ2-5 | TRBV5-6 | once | CASRPTGFRETQYF | TGTGCCAGCAGACCAACAGGGTTTCGTGAGACCCAGTACTTC
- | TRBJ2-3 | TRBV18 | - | CASSPTSRTDTQYF | TGTGCCAGCTCACCTACTAGCCGCACAGATACGCAGTATTTT
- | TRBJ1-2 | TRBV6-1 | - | CASSGVRVKGYGYTF | TGTGCCAGCAGTGGGGTCAGGGTAAAGGGCTATGGCTACACCTTC
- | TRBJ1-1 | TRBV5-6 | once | CASSPGILTEAFF | TGTGCCAGCAGCCCCGGGATCCTCACTGAAGCTTTCTTT
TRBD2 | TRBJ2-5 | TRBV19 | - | CASSIAAGGETQYF | TGTGCCAGTAGTATAGCAGCGGGGGGAGAGACCCAGTACTTC
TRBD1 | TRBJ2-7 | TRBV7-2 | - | CASSPVPRGRGYEQYF | TGTGCCAGCAGCCCCGTCCCCAGGGGGCGCGGGTACGAGCAGTACTTC
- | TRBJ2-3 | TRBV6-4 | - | CASGRDTRTTDTQYF | TGTGCCAGCGGACGGGACACCCGGACCACAGATACGCAGTATTTT
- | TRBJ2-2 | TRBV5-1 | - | CASSLELTGELFF | TGCGCCAGCAGCTTGGAGCTCACCGGGGAGCTGTTTTTT
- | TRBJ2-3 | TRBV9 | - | CASTAGSITDTQYF | TGTGCCAGCACGGCGGGATCCATCACAGATACGCAGTATTTT
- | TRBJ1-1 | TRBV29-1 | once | CSVVVRGYYTEAFF | TGCAGCGTTGTCGTCAGGGGATACTACACTGAAGCTTTCTTT
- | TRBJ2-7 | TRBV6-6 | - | CASSYRQGGSYEQYF | TGTGCCAGCAGTTACCGCCAGGGTGGGTCCTACGAGCAGTACTTC
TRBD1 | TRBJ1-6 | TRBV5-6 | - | CASSSLGQAPSPLHF | TGTGCCAGCAGCAGCCTGGGACAGGCTCCTTCACCCCTCCACTTT
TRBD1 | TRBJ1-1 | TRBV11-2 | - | CASSLTGGAGTEAFF | TGTGCCAGCAGCTTAACAGGGGGCGCCGGCACTGAAGCTTTCTTT
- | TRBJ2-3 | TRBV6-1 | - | CASSPYRTDTQYF | TGTGCCAGCAGCCCTTATCGCACAGATACGCAGTATTTT
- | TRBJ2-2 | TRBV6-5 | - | CASSYSIRNTGELFF | TGTGCCAGCAGTTACTCGATCAGGAACACCGGGGAGCTGTTTTTT
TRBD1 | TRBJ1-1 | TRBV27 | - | CASREVGGENTEAFF | TGTGCCAGCAGGGAGGTAGGGGGCGAGAACACTGAAGCTTTCTTT
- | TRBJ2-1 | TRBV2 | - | CASTYYNEQFF | TGTGCCAGCACCTACTACAATGAGCAGTTCTTC
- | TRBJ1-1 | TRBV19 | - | CASNPLEGPGRNTEAFF | TGTGCCAGTAACCCCTTGGAGGGGCCCGGCAGGAACACTGAAGCTTTCTTT
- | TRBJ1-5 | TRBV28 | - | CASSSPASPQGNQPQHF | TGTGCCAGCAGTTCCCCGGCTTCGCCTCAGGGTAATCAGCCCCAGCATTTT
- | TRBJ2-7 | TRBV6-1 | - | CASRTEASSYEQYF | TGTGCCAGCAGGACGGAGGCCAGCTCCTACGAGCAGTACTTC
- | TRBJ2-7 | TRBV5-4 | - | CASSTPSGSSSYEQYF | TGTGCCAGCAGCACACCCAGCGGGTCTAGCTCCTACGAGCAGTACTTC
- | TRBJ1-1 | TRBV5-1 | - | CASGAGHMNTEAFF | TGCGCCAGCGGGGCGGGGCACATGAACACTGAAGCTTTCTTT
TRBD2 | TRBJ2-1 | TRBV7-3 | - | CASSPGSGTNYNEQFF | TGTGCCAGCAGCCCCGGCTCCGGGACTAACTACAATGAGCAGTTCTTC
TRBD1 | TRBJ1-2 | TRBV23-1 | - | CASKTNRGCYYGYTF | TGCGCCAGCAAAACAAACAGGGGGTGTTACTATGGCTACACCTTC
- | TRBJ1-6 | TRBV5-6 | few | CASSIATGSYNSPLHF | TGTGCCAGCAGCATCGCCACAGGGAGCTATAATTCACCCCTCCACTTT
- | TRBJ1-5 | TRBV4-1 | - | CASSQDVLSPQHF | TGCGCCAGCAGCCAAGATGTATTATCGCCCCAGCATTTT
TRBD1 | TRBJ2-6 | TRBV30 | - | CAWSLTGGLVSGANVLTF | TGTGCCTGGAGTTTGACAGGGGGCCTTGTCTCTGGGGCCAACGTCCTGACTTTC
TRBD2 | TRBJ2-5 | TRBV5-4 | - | CASSFGLAEETQYF | TGTGCCAGCAGCTTCGGACTAGCGGAAGAGACCCAGTACTTC
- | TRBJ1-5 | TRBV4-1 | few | CASSPSPGNNQPQHF | TGCGCCAGCAGCCCATCTCCAGGGAACAATCAGCCCCAGCATTTT
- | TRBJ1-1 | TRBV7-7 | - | CASSLTGNTEAFF | TGTGCCAGCAGCTTAACAGGGAACACTGAAGCTTTCTTT
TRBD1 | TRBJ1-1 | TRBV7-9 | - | CASSALAGGKAEAFF | TGTGCCAGCAGCGCCCTTGCAGGGGGCAAGGCTGAAGCTTTCTTT
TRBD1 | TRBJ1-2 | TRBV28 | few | CASSLPQGQAYGYTF | TGTGCCAGCAGTTTACCCCAAGGACAGGCCTATGGCTACACCTTC
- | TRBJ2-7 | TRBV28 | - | CATGGARTTPQYF | TGTGCCACCGGAGGGGCCCGGACGACTCCGCAGTACTTC
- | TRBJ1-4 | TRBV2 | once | CASSEGLGGEKLFF | TGTGCCAGCAGTGAAGGGCTTGGCGGGGAAAAACTGTTTTTT
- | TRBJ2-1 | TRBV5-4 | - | CASSFSGGFPSYNEQFF | TGTGCCAGCAGCTTCTCCGGGGGATTCCCCTCCTACAATGAGCAGTTCTTC
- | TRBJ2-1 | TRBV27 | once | CASSLTATGGYNEQFF | TGTGCCAGCAGTTTAACGGCTACCGGGGGCTACAATGAGCAGTTCTTC
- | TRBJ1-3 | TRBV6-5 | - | CASSYSGGGGNTIYF | TGTGCCAGCAGTTACTCTGGAGGTGGCGGAAACACCATATATTTT
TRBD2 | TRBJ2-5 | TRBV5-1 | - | CASSLATSGAETQYF | TGCGCCAGCAGCTTGGCCACTAGCGGTGCAGAGACCCAGTACTTC